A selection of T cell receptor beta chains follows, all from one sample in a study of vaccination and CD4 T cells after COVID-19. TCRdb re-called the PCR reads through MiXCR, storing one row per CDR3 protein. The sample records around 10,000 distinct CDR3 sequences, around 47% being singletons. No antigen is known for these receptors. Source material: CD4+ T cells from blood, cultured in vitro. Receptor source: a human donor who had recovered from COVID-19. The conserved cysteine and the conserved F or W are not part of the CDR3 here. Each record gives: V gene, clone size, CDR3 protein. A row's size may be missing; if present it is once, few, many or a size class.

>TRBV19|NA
ASSTPGWGGGQPQH
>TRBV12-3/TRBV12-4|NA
ASSLGGVEKLF
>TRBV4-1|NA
ASSLTGGGTNEKLF
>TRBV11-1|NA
ASSLPDNTDTQY
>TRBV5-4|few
ASSLGGGGGQPQH
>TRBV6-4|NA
ASSATGNTEAF
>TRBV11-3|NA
ASSLQVFSGANVLT
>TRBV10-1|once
ASSEESALNTGELF
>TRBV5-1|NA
ASRKEAPSSYEQY
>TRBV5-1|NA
ASSVRVGGWGEQY
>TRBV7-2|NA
ASSLGDSRTDTQY
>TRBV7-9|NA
ASSNGQGRTEAF
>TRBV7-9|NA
ASSLRRRGQGVYQNTEAF
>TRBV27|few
ASSLNPPQGRTDTQY
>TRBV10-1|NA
ASSEGTNTEAF
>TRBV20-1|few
SASPGGADTQY
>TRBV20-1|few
SALTGGRYEQY
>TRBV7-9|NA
ASSLTYTGELF
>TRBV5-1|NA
ASSLGSGGPYEQY
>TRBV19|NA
ASSIDEAQTQY
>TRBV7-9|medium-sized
ASSEQGISTEAF
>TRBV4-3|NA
ASSQEVWGRANEKLF
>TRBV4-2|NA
ASSPVAETRATEAF
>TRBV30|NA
AWSVAWTSSGETQY
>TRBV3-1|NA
ASSLRTGGDTQY
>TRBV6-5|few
ASSSPRAEGYT
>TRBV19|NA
ASSMGRLQETQY
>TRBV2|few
ASSAGLFNEQF
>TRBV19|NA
ASSIIGTTNEKLF
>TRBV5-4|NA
ASSTSIGAGGSDTQY
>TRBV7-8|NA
ASSLVSGRWASGYNEQF
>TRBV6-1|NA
ASSGQPGLAGGMQY
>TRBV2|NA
ATTPDGPGNQPQH
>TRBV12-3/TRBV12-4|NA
ASRSAPGNTEAF
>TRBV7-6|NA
ASSLDRALGTEAF
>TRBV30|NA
AWSVRHTDQPQH
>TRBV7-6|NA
ASSLDFHQY
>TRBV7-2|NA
ASSFRGGETQY
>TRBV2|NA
ASTQNTIRTYEQY
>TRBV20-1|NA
SARGGQGMSEQY
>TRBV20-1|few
SAREQGTPGQY
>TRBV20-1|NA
SARVRSRTSNYGYT
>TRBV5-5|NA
ASSYQGSSLPSNYGYT
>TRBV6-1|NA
ASSAFGTGVGKAF
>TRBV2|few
ASSAGTAKGNTIY
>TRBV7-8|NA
ASTLLSGNSPLH
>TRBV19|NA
ASSGGYNEQF
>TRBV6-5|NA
ASSSGIGSTDTQY